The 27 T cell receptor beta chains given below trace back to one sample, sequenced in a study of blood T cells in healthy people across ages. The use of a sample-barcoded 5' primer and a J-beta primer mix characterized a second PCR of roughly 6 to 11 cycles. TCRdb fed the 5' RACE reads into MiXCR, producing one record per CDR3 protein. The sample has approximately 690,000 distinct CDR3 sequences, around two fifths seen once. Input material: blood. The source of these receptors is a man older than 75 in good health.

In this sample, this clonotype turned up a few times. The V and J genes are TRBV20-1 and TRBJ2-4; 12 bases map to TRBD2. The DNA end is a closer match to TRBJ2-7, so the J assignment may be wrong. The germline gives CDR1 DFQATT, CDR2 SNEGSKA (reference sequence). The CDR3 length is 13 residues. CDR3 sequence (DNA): TGCAGTGCTGGACTAGCGGGGACCTACGAGCAGTACTTC. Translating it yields CSAGLAGTYEQYF.

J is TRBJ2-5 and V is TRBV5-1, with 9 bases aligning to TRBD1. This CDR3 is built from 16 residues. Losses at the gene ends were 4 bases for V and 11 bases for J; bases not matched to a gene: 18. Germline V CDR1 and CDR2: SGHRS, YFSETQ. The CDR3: CASSPKPGQGATSQYF. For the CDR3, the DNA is TGCGCCAGCAGCCCGAAACCGGGACAGGGCGCGACTAGTCAGTACTTC. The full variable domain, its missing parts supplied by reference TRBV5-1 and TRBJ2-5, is KAGVTQTPRYLIKTRGQQVTLSCSPISGHRSVSWYQQTPGQGLQFLFEYFSETQRNKGNFPGRFSGRQFSNSRSEMNVSTLELGDSALYLCASSPKPGQGATSQYFGPGTRLLVL.

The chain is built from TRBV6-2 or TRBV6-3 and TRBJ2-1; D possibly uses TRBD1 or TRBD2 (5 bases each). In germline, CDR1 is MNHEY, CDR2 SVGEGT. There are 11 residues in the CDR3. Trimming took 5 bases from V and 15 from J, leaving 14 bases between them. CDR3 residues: CASSPRGVMFF. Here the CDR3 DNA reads TGTGCCAGCAGTCCCCGGGGCGTGATGTTCTTC.

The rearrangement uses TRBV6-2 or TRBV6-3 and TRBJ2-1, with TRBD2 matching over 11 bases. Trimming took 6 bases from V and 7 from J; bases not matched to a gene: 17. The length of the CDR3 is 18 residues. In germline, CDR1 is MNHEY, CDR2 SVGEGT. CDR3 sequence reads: CASSRPVAGGPGGNEQFF. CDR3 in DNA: TGTGCCAGCAGCCGGCCTGTAGCGGGGGGGCCCGGGGGGAATGAGCAGTTCTTC.

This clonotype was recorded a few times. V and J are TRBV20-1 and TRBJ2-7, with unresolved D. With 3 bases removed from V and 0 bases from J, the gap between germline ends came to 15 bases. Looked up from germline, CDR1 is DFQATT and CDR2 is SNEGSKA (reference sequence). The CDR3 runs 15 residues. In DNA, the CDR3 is TGCAGTGCTAGTCGCTCGCGCATGAGCTCCTACGAGCAGTACTTC. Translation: CSASRSRMSSYEQYF.

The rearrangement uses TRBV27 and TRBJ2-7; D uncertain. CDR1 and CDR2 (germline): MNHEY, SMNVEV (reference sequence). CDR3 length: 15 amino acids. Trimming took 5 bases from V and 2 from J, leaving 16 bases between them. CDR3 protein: CASSPTFRPTYEQYF. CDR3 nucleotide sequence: TGTGCCAGCAGTCCGACATTTAGGCCCACCTACGAGCAGTACTTC.

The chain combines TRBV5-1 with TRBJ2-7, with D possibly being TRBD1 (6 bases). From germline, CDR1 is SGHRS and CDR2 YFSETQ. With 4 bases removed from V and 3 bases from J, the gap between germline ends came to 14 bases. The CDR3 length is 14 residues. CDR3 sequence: CASSPASGVYEQYF. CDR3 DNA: TGCGCCAGCAGCCCTGCCTCAGGGGTCTACGAGCAGTACTTC.

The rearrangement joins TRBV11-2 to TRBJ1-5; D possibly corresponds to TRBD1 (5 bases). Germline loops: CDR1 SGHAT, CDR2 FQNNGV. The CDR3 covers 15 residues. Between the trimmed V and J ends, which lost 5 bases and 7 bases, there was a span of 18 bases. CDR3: CASSQDGRVGQPQHF. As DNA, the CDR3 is TGTGCCAGCAGCCAAGACGGCAGGGTGGGACAGCCCCAGCATTTT.

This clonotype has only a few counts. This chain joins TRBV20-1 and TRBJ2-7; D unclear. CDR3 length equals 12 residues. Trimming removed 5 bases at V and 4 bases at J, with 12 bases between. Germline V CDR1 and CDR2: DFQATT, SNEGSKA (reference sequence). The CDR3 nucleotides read TGCAGTGCTGACCGACGGCTGTACGAGCAGTACTTC. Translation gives CSADRRLYEQYF.

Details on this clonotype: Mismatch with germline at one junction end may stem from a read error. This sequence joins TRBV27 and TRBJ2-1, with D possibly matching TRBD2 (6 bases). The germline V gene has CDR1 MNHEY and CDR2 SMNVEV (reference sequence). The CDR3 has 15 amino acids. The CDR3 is CASSLILAAGNERFF. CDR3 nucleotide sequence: TGTGCCAGCAGTTTAATACTAGCAGCCGGCAATGAGCGGTTCTTC.

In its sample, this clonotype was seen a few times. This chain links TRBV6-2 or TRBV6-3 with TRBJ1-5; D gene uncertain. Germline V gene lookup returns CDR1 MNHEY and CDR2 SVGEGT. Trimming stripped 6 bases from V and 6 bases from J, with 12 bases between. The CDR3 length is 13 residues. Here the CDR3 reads CASSLTGSQPQHF. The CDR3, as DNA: TGTGCCAGCAGCCTCACCGGGAGTCAGCCCCAGCATTTT.

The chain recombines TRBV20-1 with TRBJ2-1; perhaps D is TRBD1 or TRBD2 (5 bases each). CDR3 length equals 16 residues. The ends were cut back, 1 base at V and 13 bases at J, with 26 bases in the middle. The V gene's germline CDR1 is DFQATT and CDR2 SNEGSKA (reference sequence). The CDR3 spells CSARVYSLRGLETQFF. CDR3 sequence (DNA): TGCAGTGCTAGAGTCTATAGCCTGAGGGGTTTGGAGACCCAGTTCTTC.

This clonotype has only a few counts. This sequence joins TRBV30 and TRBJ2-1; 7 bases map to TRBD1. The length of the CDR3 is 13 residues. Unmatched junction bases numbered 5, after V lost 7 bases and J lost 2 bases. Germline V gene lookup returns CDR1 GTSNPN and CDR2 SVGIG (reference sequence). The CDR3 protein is CAFADRAYNEQFF. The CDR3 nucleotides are TGTGCCTTCGCCGACAGGGCCTACAATGAGCAGTTCTTC.

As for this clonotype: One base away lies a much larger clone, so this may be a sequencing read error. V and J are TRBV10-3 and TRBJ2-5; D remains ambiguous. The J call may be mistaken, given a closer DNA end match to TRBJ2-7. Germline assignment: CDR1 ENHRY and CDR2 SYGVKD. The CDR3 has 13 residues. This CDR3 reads CARSERESNEQYF. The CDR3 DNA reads TGTGCCAGATCAGAACGAGAATCCAACGAGCAGTACTTC.

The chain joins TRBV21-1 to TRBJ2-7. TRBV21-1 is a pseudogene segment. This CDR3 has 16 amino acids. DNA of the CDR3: TGTGCCAGCACCACGAGACCCGTTATCAGAGCCCACGAGCAGTACTTC. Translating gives CASTTRPVIRAHEQYF.

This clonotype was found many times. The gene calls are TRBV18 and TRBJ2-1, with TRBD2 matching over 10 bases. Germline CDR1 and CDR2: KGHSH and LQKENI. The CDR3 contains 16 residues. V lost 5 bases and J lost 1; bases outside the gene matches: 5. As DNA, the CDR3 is TGTGCCAGCTCATTCCCTAGCGGGGGTTCCTACAATGAGCAGTTCTTC. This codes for CASSFPSGGSYNEQFF.

In DNA, the CDR3 is TGTGCCAGCAGTTACCCTGCCAGAACGGGCACAGATACGCAGTATTTT. It encodes CASSYPARTGTDTQYF. V is TRBV6-2 or TRBV6-3 and J is TRBJ2-3; D call uncertain. The CDR3 runs to 16 residues. V lost 2 bases to trimming and J lost 1 base, with 13 bases between them. Looked up from germline, CDR1 is MNHEY and CDR2 is SVGEGT.

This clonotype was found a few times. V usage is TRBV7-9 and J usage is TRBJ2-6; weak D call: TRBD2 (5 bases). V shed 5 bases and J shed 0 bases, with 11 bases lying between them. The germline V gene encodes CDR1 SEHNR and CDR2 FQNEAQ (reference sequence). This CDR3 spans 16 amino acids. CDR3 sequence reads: CASSPVGSSGANVLTF. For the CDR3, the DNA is TGTGCCAGCAGCCCGGTTGGGAGCTCTGGGGCCAACGTCCTGACTTTC. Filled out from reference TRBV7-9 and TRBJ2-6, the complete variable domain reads DTGVSQNPRHKITKRGQNVTFRCDPISEHNRLYWYRQTLGQGPEFLTYFQNEAQLEKSRLLSDRFSAERPKGSFSTLEIQRTEQGDSAMYLCASSPVGSSGANVLTFGAGSRLTVL.

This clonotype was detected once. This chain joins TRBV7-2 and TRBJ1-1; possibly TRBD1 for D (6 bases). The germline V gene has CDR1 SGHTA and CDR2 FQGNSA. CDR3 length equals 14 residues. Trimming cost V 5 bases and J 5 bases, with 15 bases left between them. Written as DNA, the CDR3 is TGTGCCAGCAGCCGGAGCCAGACAGGAACTGAAGCTTTCTTT. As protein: CASSRSQTGTEAFF.

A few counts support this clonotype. The CDR3 DNA reads as TGCGCCAGCAGCTTGGGAGGGACAGTCTCCTACAATGAGCAGTTCTTC. This sequence encodes CASSLGGTVSYNEQFF. The rearrangement joins TRBV5-1 to TRBJ2-1; 7 bases match TRBD1. J was trimmed by 0 bases and V by 0 bases; bases with no gene match: 3. Germline CDR1 and CDR2: SGHRS and YFSETQ. This CDR3 comprises 16 residues.

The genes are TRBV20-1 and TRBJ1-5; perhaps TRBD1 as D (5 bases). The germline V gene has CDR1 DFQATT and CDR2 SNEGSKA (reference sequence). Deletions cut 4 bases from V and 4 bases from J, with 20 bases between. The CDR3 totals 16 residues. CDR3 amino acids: CSATDTKGTLNQPQHF. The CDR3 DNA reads TGCAGTGCTACTGACACGAAAGGGACTTTAAATCAGCCCCAGCATTTT.

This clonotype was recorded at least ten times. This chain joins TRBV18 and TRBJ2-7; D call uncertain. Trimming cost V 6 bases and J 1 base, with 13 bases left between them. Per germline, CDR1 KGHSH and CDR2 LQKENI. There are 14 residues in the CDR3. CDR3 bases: TGTGCCAGCTCCCAAACGACCAGATCCTACGAGCAGTACTTC. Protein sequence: CASSQTTRSYEQYF.

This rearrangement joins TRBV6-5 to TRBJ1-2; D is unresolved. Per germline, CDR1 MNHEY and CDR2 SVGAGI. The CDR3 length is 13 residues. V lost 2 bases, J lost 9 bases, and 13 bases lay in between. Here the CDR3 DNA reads TGTGCCAGCAGTTACGACCCCTCGGTGAGCTACACCTTC. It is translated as CASSYDPSVSYTF.

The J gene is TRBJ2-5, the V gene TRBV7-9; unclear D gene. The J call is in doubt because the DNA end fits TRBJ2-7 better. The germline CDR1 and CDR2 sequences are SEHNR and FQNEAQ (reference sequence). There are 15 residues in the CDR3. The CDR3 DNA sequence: TGTGCCAGCAGCTTAAATGACGGCAGATCCTACGAGCAGTACTTC. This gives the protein CASSLNDGRSYEQYF.

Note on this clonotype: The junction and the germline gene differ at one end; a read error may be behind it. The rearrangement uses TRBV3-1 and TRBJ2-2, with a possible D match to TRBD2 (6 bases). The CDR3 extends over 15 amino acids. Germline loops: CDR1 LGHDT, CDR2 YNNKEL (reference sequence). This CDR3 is CASSQVLGAGGELFF. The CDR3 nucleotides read TGTGCCAGCAGCCAAGTGCTAGGGGCCGGCGGGGAGTTGTTTTTT.

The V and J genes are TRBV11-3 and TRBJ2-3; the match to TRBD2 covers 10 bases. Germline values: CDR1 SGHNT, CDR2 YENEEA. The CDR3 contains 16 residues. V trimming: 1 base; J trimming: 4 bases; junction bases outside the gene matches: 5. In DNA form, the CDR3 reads TGTGCCAGCAGCTTAGGGCTAGCGGGAGTCGCAGATACGCAGTATTTT. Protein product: CASSLGLAGVADTQYF.

CDR3 loop: CASSQGATKDYGYTF. CDR3 in DNA: TGCGCCAGCAGCCAAGGGGCAACCAAGGACTATGGCTACACCTTC. The rearrangement uses TRBV4-3 and TRBJ1-2; D gene ambiguous. V was pared by 1 base and J by 3 bases, with 12 bases between. The germline CDR1 and CDR2 sequences are LGHNA and YSLEER. The CDR3 sequence is 15 residues long.